This is a list of T cell receptor beta chains from one sample in a study of blood T cell repertoires in COVID-19. TCRdb's copy holds only in-frame clones and misses some; the assay was immunoSEQ multiplex PCR. The table lists some 350,000 clones, about 89% of them singletons, with about 3% in the top ten. Sequencing was performed on peripheral blood. These receptors were taken from a woman in her twenties or thirties with COVID-19, enrolled during active disease. Each CDR3 is given with its conserved first and last residue. The D gene is left open where the match is weak. Not every row has a clone size; where given, it reads once, few, many or a size class.

d_gene	abundance	j_gene	v_gene	CDR3aa	CDR3nt
.	few	TRBJ2-1	TRBV27	CASSLSGVVEQFF	TGTGCCAGCAGTTTATCAGGGGTGGTTGAGCAGTTCTTC
TRBD1	once	TRBJ2-1	TRBV27	CASSFEGAHEQFF	TGTGCCAGCAGTTTTGAGGGGGCCCATGAGCAGTTCTTC
TRBD2	.	TRBJ2-1	TRBV4-1	CASSYSGGLANEQFF	TGCGCCAGCAGCTACAGCGGGGGACTAGCCAATGAGCAGTTCTTC
TRBD1	once	TRBJ1-2	TRBV6-5	CASRLGQGASYGYTF	TGTGCCAGCAGGTTGGGACAGGGGGCTTCCTATGGCTACACCTTC
TRBD1	.	TRBJ1-2	TRBV5-1	CASSLEAHRGPGYTF	TGCGCCAGCAGCTTGGAAGCCCACAGGGGGCCTGGCTACACCTTC
.	.	TRBJ1-2	TRBV5-4	CASSEGLGGYTF	TGTGCCAGCAGCGAGGGCCTGGGCGGCTACACCTTC
TRBD1	.	TRBJ1-1	TRBV2	CASSTTGTGSKAFF	TGTGCCAGCAGTACTACCGGGACAGGGAGTAAAGCTTTCTTT
TRBD1	.	TRBJ2-3	TRBV5-8	CASSKGQDTDTQYF	TGTGCCAGCAGCAAAGGACAGGACACAGATACGCAGTATTTT
TRBD1	.	TRBJ1-5	TRBV7-9	CASGTGLQPQHF	TGTGCCAGCGGGACAGGGCTTCAGCCCCAGCATTTT
TRBD2	.	TRBJ2-3	TRBV19	CASKTSGRRNTQYF	TGTGCCAGTAAGACTAGCGGGAGAAGGAATACGCAGTATTTT
TRBD2	.	TRBJ2-2	TRBV2	CASSDRPLSGDLTGELFF	TGTGCCAGCAGTGACAGGCCCCTTAGCGGGGACCTAACCGGGGAGCTGTTTTTT
.	.	TRBJ1-2	TRBV6-5	CASSRQGVRYGYTF	TGTGCCAGCAGCCGCCAGGGTGTCCGCTATGGCTACACCTTC
.	.	TRBJ2-5	TRBV2	CASSEEGRTLGTQYF	TGTGCCAGCAGTGAGGAAGGCAGGACATTGGGGACCCAGTACTTC
.	.	TRBJ2-1	TRBV6-5	CASSNTGFDEQFF	TGTGCCAGCAGCAACACAGGGTTCGATGAGCAGTTCTTC
.	once	TRBJ1-4	TRBV6-5	CASSYRYAGEKLFF	TGTGCCAGCAGTTACCGGTACGCGGGCGAAAAACTGTTTTTT
TRBD1	.	TRBJ1-4	TRBV10-3	CAISQGQGTNEKLFF	TGTGCCATCAGTCAAGGACAGGGGACTAATGAAAAACTGTTTTTT
.	.	TRBJ1-5	TRBV4-1	CASSQHQGNQPQHF	TGCGCCAGCAGCCAACATCAGGGGAATCAGCCCCAGCATTTT
.	.	TRBJ1-2	TRBV19	CASSIGTRNGYTF	TGTGCCAGTAGTATTGGGACTCGAAATGGCTACACCTTC